This TCR beta chain came from a study of T cells in Graves' hyperthyroidism and ophthalmopathy. Study-level results: Among clonotypes expanded in thyroid above 0.001, most were also found in blood.

Amplified regions were TCR beta CDR3 sequences from RNA transcripts. HTBI primers were employed in a first-round RT-PCR of the TCR CDR3. MiXCR, applied by TCRdb to the multiplex PCR reads, yields one record per CDR3 protein. The sample records about 100,000 distinct CDR3 sequences, more than 15% being singletons. V lost 3 bases and J 6 bases, leaving 19 bases between the germline ends. The CDR3 has 16 amino acids. This clonotype was seen many times. No antigen is known for it. Sequencing used blood. The clonotype was recovered from a woman aged 50 to 60 with Graves' hyperthyroidism. This chain uses TRBV12-3 or TRBV12-4 with TRBJ2-3, with a possible D match to TRBD2 (6 bases). CDR3 sequence: CASSFATSRGKDTQYF. The CDR3 region has the DNA TGTGCCAGCAGTTTCGCCACTAGCCGAGGCAAGGATACGCAGTATTTT.